The rows below give T cell receptor beta chains drawn from one sample of a study of T cells in tumors after PD-1 blockade. TCRdb's table, derived via immunoSEQ multiplex PCR, lists solely in-frame clones and lacks some. The sample has 54,000 or so clones; around 77% are singletons. This specimen consisted of PBMCs, obtained before anti-PD-1 treatment. Receptor source: a human donor with basal cell carcinoma. Both conserved end residues are trimmed from each CDR3. Each record gives: V gene, J gene, CDR3 protein.

>TRBV9|TRBJ1-6
ASSVGGPNSALH
>TRBV7-9|TRBJ2-2
ASSLVGSTGELF
>TRBV14|TRBJ2-1
ASSFQQGGEQF
>TRBV14|TRBJ1-1
ASSKDTYTEAF
>TRBV30|TRBJ2-3
AWSGGDTDTQY
>TRBV6-5|TRBJ2-7
ASRTGQGEQY
>TRBV5-6|TRBJ1-4
ASSFDGLGEKLF
>TRBV19|TRBJ2-3
ASSIKRGPTDTQY
>TRBV6-6|TRBJ1-3
ASTIGHSSGNTIY
>TRBV30|TRBJ2-5
AGGGSRETQY
>TRBV19|TRBJ2-7
ASSIVETGLGEQY
>TRBV5-6|TRBJ1-6
ASSFTRSSYNSPLH
>TRBV18|TRBJ1-1
ASSRTGANTEAF
>TRBV3-1/TRBV3-2|TRBJ1-5
ASSQVPRNQPQH
>TRBV6-1|TRBJ2-3
ASSEQAGSTDTQY
>TRBV9|TRBJ1-4
ASSPSLTGHNEKLF
>TRBV7-2|TRBJ2-7
ASSLDRFALYEQY
>TRBV5-4|TRBJ2-7
ASSARGTGGFYEQY
>TRBV3-1/TRBV3-2|TRBJ2-3
ASSLKGLAGSTDTQY
>TRBV5-8|TRBJ2-2
ASSLGQRAGELF
>TRBV11-3|TRBJ1-3
ASSSNRGPGNTIY
>TRBV5-1|TRBJ1-5
ASSLGTVSNQPQH
>TRBV6-2/TRBV6-3|TRBJ1-2
ASSLGSGYT
>TRBV6-1|TRBJ1-2
ASSERGAGGYGYT
>TRBV25-1|TRBJ1-3
ASSEGLSSGGSGNTIY
>TRBV5-5|TRBJ1-4
ASSLLPTGRNEKLF
>TRBV5-1|TRBJ2-1
ASSLGLAGGPTNEQF
>TRBV29-1|TRBJ1-1
SAFRDRGSEAF
>TRBV7-9|TRBJ1-2
ASGTDRAGYGYT
>TRBV7-6|TRBJ1-6
ASSFGTGVSNSPLH